These 8 T cell receptor beta chains were sequenced from one sample in a study of T cell clones after liver transplantation. The repertoire was sequenced with immunoSEQ multiplex PCR; TCRdb's copy has only in-frame clones and lacks some. The data show 55,000 to 75,000 clones, with around 70% seen just once and over 2.5% held by the top ten. The sample here was CD4+ T cells from blood, taken at the approximately 15-month timepoint. These receptors were collected from a human patient who received a liver transplant. Some T cells may be the graft donor's.

This chain links TRBV5-1 with TRBJ1-1; D possibly corresponds to TRBD1 (5 bases). The CDR3 is 14 residues long. Deletions cut 6 bases from V and 4 bases from J, with 16 bases between. The germline V gene encodes CDR1 SGHRS and CDR2 YFSETQ. CDR3 region: CASTLDLGGTEAFF. Here the CDR3 DNA reads TGCGCCAGCACTTTGGATCTTGGGGGCACTGAAGCTTTCTTT.

The chain links TRBV30 to TRBJ2-7; D not resolved. V was shortened by 4 bases and J by 0 bases, with 7 bases between the two germline ends. This CDR3 has 12 residues. Per the germline V gene, CDR1 is GTSNPN and CDR2 is SVGIG (reference sequence). The CDR3 DNA follows: TGTGCCTGGATGCCGAGCTCCTACGAGCAGTACTTC. Its protein is CAWMPSSYEQYF.

This chain links TRBV28 with TRBJ1-4, with 10 bases matching TRBD1. The germline gives CDR1 MDHEN, CDR2 SYDVKM. The CDR3 has 14 residues. The V gene end was trimmed by 5 bases and the J gene end by 5 bases; junction bases not matched to a gene: 2. CDR3 loop: CASSGGQGNEKLFF. The CDR3 DNA sequence: TGTGCCAGCAGTGGGGGACAGGGGAATGAAAAACTGTTTTTT.

This clone occurred once. This chain uses TRBV6-1 with TRBJ2-7; TRBD1 is a possible D gene (6 bases). The CDR3 has 15 residues. Germline loops: CDR1 MNHNS, CDR2 SASEGT. V dropped 2 bases and J dropped 7 bases, with 18 bases sitting between them. The CDR3: CASSENSLIQGEQYV. The CDR3, as DNA: TGTGCCAGCAGTGAAAACAGCCTCATCCAGGGGGAGCAGTACGTC.

The genes are TRBV19 and TRBJ2-5, with 10 bases identical to TRBD1. The CDR3 sequence is 16 residues long. Looked up from germline, CDR1 is LNHDA and CDR2 is SQIVND (reference sequence). After removal of 3 bases from V and 5 bases from J, the junction contained 9 bases not matched to a gene. CDR3 bases: TGTGCCAGTAGTATTCAAGGGACAGGGGTATACGAGACCCAGTACTTC. Translated: CASSIQGTGVYETQYF. The variable domain in full, with the rest retrieved from reference TRBV19 and TRBJ2-5, is DGGITQSPKYLFRKEGQNVTLSCEQNLNHDAMYWYRQDPGQGLRLIYYSQIVNDFQKGDIAEGYSVSREKKESFPLTVTSAQKNPTAFYLCASSIQGTGVYETQYFGPGTRLLVL.

The chain joins TRBV18 to TRBJ1-1; 7 bases align to TRBD1. CDR1 and CDR2 from the germline V gene are KGHSH and LQKENI. The CDR3 loop spans 15 amino acids. V lost 4 bases and J lost 5; bases outside the gene matches: 10. CDR3 DNA: TGTGCCAGCTCACGTCCGGGACAGCCGATAACTGAAGCTTTCTTT. Protein sequence: CASSRPGQPITEAFF.

DNA for the CDR3: TGTGCCAGCAGCAAAGGAGGTAGTGGGGGGCCGAACACCGGGGAGCTGTTTTTT. It encodes CASSKGGSGGPNTGELFF. The V and J genes are TRBV11-1 and TRBJ2-2, with D perhaps TRBD1 or TRBD2 (6 bases each). Looked up from germline, CDR1 is SGHAT and CDR2 is FQDESV (reference sequence). The CDR3 consists of 18 residues. V lost 5 bases to trimming and J lost 0 bases, with 19 bases between them.

The chain joins TRBV19 to TRBJ2-1; D is unresolved. The CDR3 has 15 residues. The V gene lost 3 bases and the J gene lost 8 bases, with 17 bases spanning the gap. Germline values: CDR1 LNHDA, CDR2 SQIVND (reference sequence). CDR3 region: CASSILLGTDDEQFF. The CDR3 nucleotides read TGTGCCAGTAGTATTCTTTTAGGAACAGACGATGAGCAGTTCTTC.